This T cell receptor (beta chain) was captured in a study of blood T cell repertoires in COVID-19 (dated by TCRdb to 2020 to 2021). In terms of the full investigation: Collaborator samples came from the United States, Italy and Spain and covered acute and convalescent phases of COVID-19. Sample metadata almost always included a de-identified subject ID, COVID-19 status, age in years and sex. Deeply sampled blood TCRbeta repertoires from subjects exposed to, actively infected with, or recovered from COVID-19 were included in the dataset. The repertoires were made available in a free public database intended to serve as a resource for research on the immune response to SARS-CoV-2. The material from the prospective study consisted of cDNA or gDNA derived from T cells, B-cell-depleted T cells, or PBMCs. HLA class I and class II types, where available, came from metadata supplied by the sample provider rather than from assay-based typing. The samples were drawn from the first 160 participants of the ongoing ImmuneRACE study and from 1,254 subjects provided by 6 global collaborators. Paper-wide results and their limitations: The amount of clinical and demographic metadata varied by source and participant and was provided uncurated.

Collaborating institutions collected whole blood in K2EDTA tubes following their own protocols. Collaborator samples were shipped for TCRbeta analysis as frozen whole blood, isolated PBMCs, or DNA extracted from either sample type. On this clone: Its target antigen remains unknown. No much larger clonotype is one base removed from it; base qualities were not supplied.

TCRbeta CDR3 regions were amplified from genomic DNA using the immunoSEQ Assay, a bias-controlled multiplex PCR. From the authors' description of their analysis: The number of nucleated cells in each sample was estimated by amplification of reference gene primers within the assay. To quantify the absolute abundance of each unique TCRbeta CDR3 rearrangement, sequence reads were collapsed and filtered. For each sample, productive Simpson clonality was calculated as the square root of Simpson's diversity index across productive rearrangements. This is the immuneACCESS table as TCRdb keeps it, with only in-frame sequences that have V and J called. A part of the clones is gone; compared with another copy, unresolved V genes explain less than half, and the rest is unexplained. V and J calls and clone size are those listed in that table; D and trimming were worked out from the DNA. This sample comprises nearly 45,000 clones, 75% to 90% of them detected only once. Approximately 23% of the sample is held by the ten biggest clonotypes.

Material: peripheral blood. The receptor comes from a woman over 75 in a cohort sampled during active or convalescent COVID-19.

The nucleotide sequence reads as follows: TGCGCCAGCAGCTTGGCCGGGACAGGGGGAGACGAGCAGTACTTC. Translated, it gives CASSLAGTGGDEQYF. The chain uses TRBV5-1 and TRBJ2-7, and TRBD1 aligns with 11 junction nucleotides. The V end gives up 0 bases and the J end 5 bases, leaving 4 bases in the junction not matched to a gene. From the germline V gene, CDR1 is SGHRS and CDR2 is YFSETQ. Taken from cysteine to phenylalanine, the CDR3 has 15 residues. The CDR3 DNA has 45 bases and is translated from base 1.